This TCR beta chain appears in the sequencing data of a study of identical twins. Study-wide points: Cross-sectional statistics underpinned the conclusions; the same donors were not followed. Recombination models fit unrelated individuals' TCR alpha sharing but underestimated twins'.

Template switching added a universal primer site, and cDNA bore unique molecular identifiers. TCRdb passed the 5' RACE reads through MiXCR, listing each CDR3 protein once. The table has around 450,000 distinct CDR3 sequences, 14% seen once. Details on this clonotype: No antigen is known for it.

The donors were all healthy and Caucasian. The same data also contributed to another study, on yellow fever vaccine responses in identical twins.

This TCR came from a young woman in good health. The sample comprised CD4+ T cells sorted from blood.

CDR3 in amino acids: CASSGTSGEYYEQYF. In DNA form, the CDR3 reads TGTGCCAGCAGTGGTACTAGCGGGGAGTACTACGAGCAGTACTTC. The chain is built from TRBV6-2 or TRBV6-3 and TRBJ2-7; 10 bases are shared with TRBD2. V gave up 5 bases and J gave up 3 bases; unmatched junction bases: 7. This CDR3 comprises 15 residues. Germline lookup yields CDR1 MNHEY and CDR2 SVGEGT.